This T cell receptor beta chain was recorded in a study of T cell changes during pregnancy in multiple sclerosis. Only in-frame clones appear in the TCRdb table, and some are missing; sequencing was by immunoSEQ multiplex PCR. The table shows fewer than 60,000 clones, with more than 75% occurring only once. The sample here was peripheral blood, taken in the second trimester of pregnancy. The origin of this receptor is a female donor with multiple sclerosis, enrolled in a pregnancy study.

This CDR3 reads CASSRDRWAYEQYF. The CDR3 DNA follows: TGTGCCAGTAGTAGGGACAGGTGGGCCTACGAGCAGTACTTC. V gene TRBV19 combines with J gene TRBJ2-7; 8 nucleotides align to TRBD1. The CDR3 totals 14 residues. Germline V gene lookup returns CDR1 LNHDA and CDR2 SQIVND (reference sequence). V lost 4 bases, J lost 2 bases, and 4 bases stayed unmatched.